The 26 T cell receptor beta chains below all came from one sample that was sequenced in a study of T-cell memory formation after mild COVID-19 (dated by TCRdb to the early 2020s). Receptors were amplified or captured by 5' RACE. The run used an Illumina NovaSeq 6000. The public sequencing data were trimmed at Q25 with fastp and processed into clonotypes with MiXCR by TCRdb, which kept only in-frame beta chains. Rows with one shared CDR3 protein collapse into an entry with the most common genes and DNA. This sample is represented by fewer than 250,000 distinct CDR3 sequences; about 10% of them were singletons. The ten biggest clones cover approximately 3% of the sample. Material: PBMCs or a T cell subset sorted from them (not recorded which). The receptors were sampled from a young man who had mild COVID-19 (a few samples of this study predate the infection). The sample titles of this study are shuffled in the database, so cell type and time point are left out; the donor was told from shared clones.

This clonotype was picked up a small number of times. The V call is TRBV12-3 or TRBV12-4, the J call TRBJ1-3; tentatively, D is TRBD1 (5 bases). Trimming took off 4 bases at V and 15 bases at J, with 19 bases between the two ends. CDR3 size: 13 residues. The DNA for the CDR3 is TGTGCCAGCAGTTCCGGGACGATAGTCCCGCCATATTTT. The encoded protein is CASSSGTIVPPYF.

The gene calls are TRBV4-2 and TRBJ1-1; possibly TRBD1 for D (6 bases). The CDR3 extends over 16 amino acids. V lost 0 bases and J lost 3, with 14 bases in between. CDR1 is LGHNA, CDR2 YNFKEQ, per germline. This chain's CDR3 is CASSQDRIGGYTEAFF. CDR3 coding DNA: TGTGCCAGCAGCCAAGATAGAATCGGGGGCTACACTGAAGCTTTCTTT.

This clonotype occurred a few times. The chain is built from TRBV3-1 and TRBJ1-5; no clear D gene. Germline V gives CDR1 LGHDT, CDR2 YNNKEL (reference sequence). The CDR3 covers 14 residues. Trimming took off 3 bases at V and 0 bases at J, with 6 bases between the two ends. The CDR3 bases are TGTGCCAGCAGCCAGGCGGTTAGCAATCAGCCCCAGCATTTT. Its protein is CASSQAVSNQPQHF.

The V gene is TRBV24-1, the J gene TRBJ1-5; no clear D. The CDR3 totals 13 residues. V was cut by 5 bases and J by 3 bases, with 7 bases left in between. Germline-derived CDR1 and CDR2 are KGHDR and SFDVKD. CDR3 sequence: CATSGGINQPQHF. CDR3 nucleotides: TGTGCCACCAGTGGAGGGATCAATCAGCCCCAGCATTTT.

V gene TRBV11-3 combines with J gene TRBJ2-7; D is ambiguous. The V end was cut by 0 bases, the J end by 7 bases, with 10 bases between. CDR1 SGHNT and CDR2 YENEEA come from the germline V gene. The length of the CDR3 is 13 residues. The CDR3 nucleotides read TGTGCCAGCAGCTTAGAGAACCTCGGGGAGCAGTACTTC. As protein: CASSLENLGEQYF. Full variable domain (missing parts from reference TRBV11-3 and TRBJ2-7): EAGVVQSPRYKIIEKKQPVAFWCNPISGHNTLYWYLQNLGQGPELLIRYENEEAVDDSQLPKDRFSAERLKGVDSTLKIQPAELGDSAVYLCASSLENLGEQYFGPGTRLTVT.

This chain's CDR3 is CASSPLGGANVLTF. In DNA, the CDR3 is TGCGCCAGCAGCCCCCTGGGGGGGGCCAACGTCCTGACTTTC. V is TRBV4-1 and J is TRBJ2-6; no firm D call. Looked up from germline, CDR1 is MGHRA and CDR2 is YSYEKL. Trimming removed 4 bases at V and 4 bases at J, with 8 bases between. The CDR3 has 14 residues.

The CDR3 DNA sequence: TGTGCTAGTGGTTTAGGGCTAGCGGGGCCAGATACGCAGTATTTT. Translating gives CASGLGLAGPDTQYF. The chain carries TRBV12-5 and TRBJ2-3, with 9 bases lining up with TRBD2. The germline CDR1 and CDR2 sequences are LGHNT and FRNRAP. V lost 3 bases to trimming and J lost 4 bases; unmatched junction nucleotides: 5. The CDR3 spans 15 residues.

V is TRBV20-1 and J is TRBJ1-1; TRBD1 matches 10 bases. Looked up from germline, CDR1 is DFQATT and CDR2 is SNEGSKA (reference sequence). The CDR3 has 14 residues. Losses at the gene ends were 5 bases for V and 3 bases for J; bases not matched to a gene: 6. CDR3 amino acids: CSAPRTGGYTEAFF. CDR3 nucleotides: TGCAGTGCTCCTCGGACAGGGGGGTACACTGAAGCTTTCTTT.

CDR3 in DNA: TGCGCCAGCAGCTCCCGAGGGGACGGGACCAATGAGCAGTTCTTC. Its protein product is CASSSRGDGTNEQFF. The chain carries TRBV5-1 and TRBJ2-1; TRBD1 or TRBD2 may be the D gene (5 bases each). This CDR3 is built from 15 residues. The germline CDR1 and CDR2 sequences are SGHRS and YFSETQ. V was pared by 3 bases and J by 6 bases, with 16 bases between.

V is TRBV12-3 or TRBV12-4 and J is TRBJ1-1, with TRBD1 identical over 8 bases. The CDR3 runs 13 residues. The V gene end was trimmed by 7 bases and the J gene end by 10 bases; junction bases not matched to a gene: 11. The CDR3: CASNHDRGSGAFF. The DNA for the CDR3 is TGTGCCAGCAACCATGACAGGGGTAGTGGAGCTTTCTTT.

This chain links TRBV7-2 with TRBJ2-5; D unclear. Germline CDR1 is SGHTA and CDR2 is FQGNSA. This CDR3 spans 13 amino acids. Trimming took 2 bases from V and 3 from J, leaving 7 bases between them. The chain's CDR3 is CASSLSWEETQYF. In nucleotides, the CDR3 is TGTGCCAGCAGCTTAAGTTGGGAAGAGACCCAGTACTTC. Full variable domain (missing parts from reference TRBV7-2 and TRBJ2-5): GAGVSQSPSNKVTEKGKDVELRCDPISGHTALYWYRQSLGQGLEFLIYFQGNSAPDKSGLPSDRFSAERTGGSVSTLTIQRTQQEDSAVYLCASSLSWEETQYFGPGTRLLVL.

This rearrangement joins TRBV6-5 to TRBJ1-5; no clear D gene. The germline gives CDR1 MNHEY, CDR2 SVGAGI. CDR3 length: 16 amino acids. Trimming shortened V by 4 bases and J by 4 bases, and 17 bases separated the two germline ends. CDR3 protein: CASSSYGAGINQPQHF. The CDR3 DNA reads TGTGCCAGCAGTTCTTACGGAGCCGGGATAAATCAGCCCCAGCATTTT.

A few counts support this clonotype. The CDR3 loop reads CASSPSGGHTGELFF. For the CDR3, the DNA is TGTGCCAGCAGTCCCTCGGGGGGTCACACCGGGGAGCTGTTTTTT. This sequence joins TRBV7-2 and TRBJ2-2; 7 bases are shared with TRBD2. This CDR3 comprises 15 residues. Germline trimming cut 6 bases from V and 3 bases from J; bases unmatched to any gene: 7. Germline CDR1 is SGHTA and CDR2 is FQGNSA.

This clonotype has a handful of counts. The chain recombines TRBV2 with TRBJ2-3, with 7 bases fitting TRBD2. The length of the CDR3 is 15 residues. Germline values: CDR1 SNHLY, CDR2 FYNNEI. V lost 5 bases, J lost 1 base, and 6 bases stayed unmatched. The DNA for the CDR3 is TGTGCCAGCAGTCAAGGTCTAGCGGGCACAGATACGCAGTATTTT. Amino acid sequence: CASSQGLAGTDTQYF.

This clonotype was picked up many times. The rearrangement joins TRBV20-1 to TRBJ2-2; 15 nucleotides align to TRBD2. Germline loops: CDR1 DFQATT, CDR2 SNEGSKA (reference sequence). The CDR3 sequence is 16 residues long. V shed 5 bases and J 0 bases; nucleotides not matched to a gene: 1. The CDR3 DNA is TGCAGTGCTGGACTAGCGGGGGGGCCGAACACCGGGGAGCTGTTTTTT. Residues: CSAGLAGGPNTGELFF.

The gene calls are TRBV6-5 and TRBJ2-7; D unclear. In germline, CDR1 is MNHEY, CDR2 SVGAGI. V was shortened by 6 bases and J by 4 bases, with 16 bases between the two germline ends. This CDR3 contains 14 residues. CDR3 residues: CASRSLGEGYEQYV. CDR3 DNA sequence: TGTGCCAGCAGGAGTCTGGGCGAAGGGTACGAGCAGTACGTC.

This chain links TRBV20-1 with TRBJ2-5; TRBD1 is a possible D gene (5 bases). V gave up 2 bases and J gave up 4 bases, with 11 bases separating them. Germline CDR1 DFQATT, CDR2 SNEGSKA (reference sequence). The CDR3 covers 13 residues. The CDR3 DNA reads TGCAGTGCTAGACCATATGACAGAGAGACCCAGTACTTC. Its protein product is CSARPYDRETQYF.

This clonotype was observed a few times. The V gene is TRBV6-5, the J gene TRBJ1-2; the D gene is possibly TRBD1 (5 bases). The germline V gene has CDR1 MNHEY and CDR2 SVGAGI. The V gene lost 5 bases and the J gene lost 9 bases, with 13 bases spanning the gap. This CDR3 has 12 amino acids. CDR3 sequence: CASSKGTVSYTF. The CDR3 DNA sequence: TGTGCCAGCAGTAAGGGGACGGTGAGCTACACCTTC.

The chain uses TRBV4-1 and TRBJ2-2; 8 bases map to TRBD1. The CDR3 is made up of 14 amino acids. V trimming: 6 bases; J trimming: 7 bases; junction bases outside the gene matches: 7. Looked up from germline, CDR1 is MGHRA and CDR2 is YSYEKL. CDR3 DNA: TGCGCCAGCAGGGGCAGGGGGCTCGGCGGGGAGCTGTTTTTT. This gives the protein CASRGRGLGGELFF.

This clonotype was seen a few times. This rearrangement joins TRBV24-1 to TRBJ1-1, with D perhaps matching TRBD1 (5 bases). V was cut by 3 bases and J by 1 base, with 8 bases left in between. The CDR3 is made up of 14 amino acids. Per the germline V gene, CDR1 is KGHDR and CDR2 is SFDVKD. In DNA, the CDR3 is TGTGCCACCAGTGATAACCAGGGGAACACTGAAGCTTTCTTT. It encodes CATSDNQGNTEAFF.

This clonotype showed up just a few times. This chain links TRBV6-5 with TRBJ1-2; 10 nucleotides agree with TRBD1. The CDR3 contains 15 residues. Germline V CDR1 and CDR2: MNHEY, SVGAGI. The V gene end was trimmed by 0 bases and the J gene end by 4 bases; junction bases not matched to a gene: 2. The CDR3 region is CASSYSGTGVYGYTF. The DNA for the CDR3 is TGTGCCAGCAGTTACTCGGGGACAGGGGTCTATGGCTACACCTTC.

In this sample, this clonotype turned up many times. The chain recombines TRBV7-2 with TRBJ1-6, with 7 bases fitting TRBD1. This CDR3 has 12 amino acids. The germline V gene has CDR1 SGHTA and CDR2 FQGNSA. With 5 bases clipped from V and 11 bases from J, the junction kept 3 bases outside the gene matches. The CDR3 sequence is CASSIQGTPLHF. The CDR3 region has the DNA TGTGCCAGCAGCATACAGGGGACACCCCTCCACTTT.

This clonotype has only one observation. V and J are TRBV5-1 and TRBJ1-3, with a weak D call TRBD1 (5 bases). V was cut by 0 bases and J by 1 base, with 14 bases left in between. The CDR3 runs to 17 residues. Germline CDR1 is SGHRS and CDR2 is YFSETQ. The CDR3, as DNA: TGCGCCAGCAGCTTGGAAGGGGTGCGCCGGTCTGGAAACACCATATATTTT. This encodes CASSLEGVRRSGNTIYF.

This clonotype was observed a few times. The genes are TRBV24-1 and TRBJ2-3; D gene uncertain. The CDR3 totals 16 residues. V was pared by 3 bases and J by 1 base, with 13 bases between. CDR1 and CDR2 from the germline V gene are KGHDR and SFDVKD. CDR3 sequence reads: CATSDTTGLRTDTQYF. The CDR3 region has the DNA TGTGCCACCAGTGATACAACTGGGTTGCGCACAGATACGCAGTATTTT.

In its sample, this clonotype was seen many times. This chain joins TRBV12-3 or TRBV12-4 and TRBJ2-1; D is perhaps TRBD1 (5 bases). CDR3 size: 13 residues. Trimming removed 6 bases from V and 3 bases from J, with 9 bases in between. The CDR3 DNA reads TGTGCCAGCAGCCAGGGAAACTACAATGAGCAGTTCTTC. This sequence encodes CASSQGNYNEQFF.

The chain has TRBV6-6 and TRBJ2-5; D remains unclear. Trimming cost V 5 bases and J 1 base, with 17 bases left between them. The CDR3 length is 16 residues. Germline V gene lookup returns CDR1 MNHNY and CDR2 SVGAGI (reference sequence). CDR3: CASSQGKSGVQETQYF. The CDR3 DNA reads TGTGCCAGCAGTCAAGGGAAATCCGGAGTCCAAGAGACCCAGTACTTC.